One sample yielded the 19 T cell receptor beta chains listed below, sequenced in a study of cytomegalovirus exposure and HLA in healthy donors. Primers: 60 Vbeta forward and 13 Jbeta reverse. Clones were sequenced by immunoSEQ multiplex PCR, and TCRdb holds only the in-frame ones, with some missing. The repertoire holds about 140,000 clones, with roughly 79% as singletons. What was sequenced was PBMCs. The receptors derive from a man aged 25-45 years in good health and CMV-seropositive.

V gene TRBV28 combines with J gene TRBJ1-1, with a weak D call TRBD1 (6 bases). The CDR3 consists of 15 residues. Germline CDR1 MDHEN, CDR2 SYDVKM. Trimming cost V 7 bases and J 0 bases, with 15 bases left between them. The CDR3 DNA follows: TGTGCCAGCACTCAAACCGGACAGATGAACACTGAAGCTTTCTTT. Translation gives CASTQTGQMNTEAFF.

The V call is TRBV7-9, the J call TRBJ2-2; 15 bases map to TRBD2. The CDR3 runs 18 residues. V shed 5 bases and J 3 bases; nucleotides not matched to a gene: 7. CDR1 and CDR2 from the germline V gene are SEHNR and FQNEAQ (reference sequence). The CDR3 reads CASSQGLAGGIDTGELFF. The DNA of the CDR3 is TGTGCCAGCAGCCAAGGACTAGCGGGAGGGATAGACACCGGGGAGCTGTTTTTT.

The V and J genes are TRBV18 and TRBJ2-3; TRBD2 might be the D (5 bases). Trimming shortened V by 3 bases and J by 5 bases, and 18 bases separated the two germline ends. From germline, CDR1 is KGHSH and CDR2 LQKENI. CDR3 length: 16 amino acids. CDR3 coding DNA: TGTGCCAGCTCACCTCTTGGACTCCAAGGGAGAGATACGCAGTATTTT. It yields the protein CASSPLGLQGRDTQYF.

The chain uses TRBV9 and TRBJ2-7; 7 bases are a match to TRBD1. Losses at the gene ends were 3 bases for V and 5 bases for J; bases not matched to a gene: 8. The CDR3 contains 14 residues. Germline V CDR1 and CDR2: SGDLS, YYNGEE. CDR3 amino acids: CASSGGTGVNEQYF. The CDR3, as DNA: TGTGCCAGCAGCGGGGGAACAGGGGTCAACGAGCAGTACTTC.

CDR3 coding DNA: TGTGCCAGCAGCGTAGCGGTGGGCGAAAAACTGTTTTTT. It is translated as CASSVAVGEKLFF. The genes are TRBV9 and TRBJ1-4; D unclear. The CDR3 sequence is 13 residues long. Germline CDR1 SGDLS, CDR2 YYNGEE. V was pared by 0 bases and J by 8 bases, with 8 bases between.

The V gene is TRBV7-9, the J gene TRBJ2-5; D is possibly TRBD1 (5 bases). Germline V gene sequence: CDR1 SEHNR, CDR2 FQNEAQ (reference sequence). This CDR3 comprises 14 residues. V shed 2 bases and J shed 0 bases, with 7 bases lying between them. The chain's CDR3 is CASSLQGYQETQYF. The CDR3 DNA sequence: TGTGCCAGCAGCTTACAGGGTTACCAAGAGACCCAGTACTTC.

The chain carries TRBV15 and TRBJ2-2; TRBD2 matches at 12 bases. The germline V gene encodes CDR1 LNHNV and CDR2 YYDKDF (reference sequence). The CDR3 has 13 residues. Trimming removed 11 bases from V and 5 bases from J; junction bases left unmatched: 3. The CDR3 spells CASGLAGTGELFF. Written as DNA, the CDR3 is TGTGCCTCTGGACTAGCGGGAACCGGGGAGCTGTTTTTT.

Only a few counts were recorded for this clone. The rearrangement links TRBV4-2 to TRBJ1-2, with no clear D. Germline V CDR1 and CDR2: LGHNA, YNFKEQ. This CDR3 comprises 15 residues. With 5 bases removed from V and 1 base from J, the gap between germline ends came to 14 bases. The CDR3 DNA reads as TGTGCCAGCAGCTTGGTTACAGAACATAACTATGGCTACACCTTC. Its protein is CASSLVTEHNYGYTF.

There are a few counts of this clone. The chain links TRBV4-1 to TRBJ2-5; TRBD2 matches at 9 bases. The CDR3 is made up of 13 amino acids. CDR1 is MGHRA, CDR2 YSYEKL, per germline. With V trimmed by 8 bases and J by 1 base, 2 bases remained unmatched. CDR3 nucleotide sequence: TGCGCCAGCGGGCGGGGGGGCCAAGAGACCCAGTACTTC. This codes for CASGRGGQETQYF.

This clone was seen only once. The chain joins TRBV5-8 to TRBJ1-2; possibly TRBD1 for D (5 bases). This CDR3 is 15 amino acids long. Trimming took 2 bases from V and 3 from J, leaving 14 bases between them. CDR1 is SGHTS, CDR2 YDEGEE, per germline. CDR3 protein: CASSFVPQGYYGYTF. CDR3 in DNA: TGTGCCAGCAGCTTCGTTCCCCAGGGTTACTATGGCTACACCTTC.

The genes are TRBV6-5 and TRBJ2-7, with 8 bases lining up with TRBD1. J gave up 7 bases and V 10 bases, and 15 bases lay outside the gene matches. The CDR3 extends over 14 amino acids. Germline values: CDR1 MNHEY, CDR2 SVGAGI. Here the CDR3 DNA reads TGTGCCATCCCTGTGAGGCAGGGGGCATTTGAGCAGTACTTC. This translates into CAIPVRQGAFEQYF.

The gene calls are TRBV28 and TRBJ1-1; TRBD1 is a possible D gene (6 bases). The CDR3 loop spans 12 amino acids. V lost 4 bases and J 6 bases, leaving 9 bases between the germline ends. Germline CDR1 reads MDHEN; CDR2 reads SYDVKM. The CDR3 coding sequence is TGTGCCAGCAGTTCAGGGGTCCCTGAAGCTTTCTTT. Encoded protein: CASSSGVPEAFF.

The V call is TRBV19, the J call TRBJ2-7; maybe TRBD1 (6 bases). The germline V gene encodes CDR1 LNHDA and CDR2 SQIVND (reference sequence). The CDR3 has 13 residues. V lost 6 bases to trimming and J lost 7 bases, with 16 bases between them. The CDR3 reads CASSLPPGEEQYF. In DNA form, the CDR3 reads TGTGCCAGTAGCCTTCCGCCAGGGGAAGAGCAGTACTTC.

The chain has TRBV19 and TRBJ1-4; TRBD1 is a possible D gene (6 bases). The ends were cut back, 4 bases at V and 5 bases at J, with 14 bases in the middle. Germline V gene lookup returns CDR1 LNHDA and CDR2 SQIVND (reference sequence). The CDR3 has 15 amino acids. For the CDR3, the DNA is TGTGCCAGTAGTACCCGGGACACATTAAATGAAAAACTGTTTTTT. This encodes CASSTRDTLNEKLFF.

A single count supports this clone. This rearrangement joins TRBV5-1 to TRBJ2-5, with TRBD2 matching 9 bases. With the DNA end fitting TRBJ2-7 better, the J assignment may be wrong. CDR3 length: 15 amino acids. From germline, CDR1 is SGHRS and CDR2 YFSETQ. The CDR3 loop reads CASSSVLAGAAEQYF. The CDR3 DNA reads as TGCGCCAGCAGCTCAGTCTTAGCGGGAGCGGCCGAGCAGTACTTC.

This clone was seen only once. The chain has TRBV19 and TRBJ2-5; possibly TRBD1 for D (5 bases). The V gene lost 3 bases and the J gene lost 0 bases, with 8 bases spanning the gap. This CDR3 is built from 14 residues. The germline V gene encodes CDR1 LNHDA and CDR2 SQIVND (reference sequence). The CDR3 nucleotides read TGTGCCAGTAGTATTGCCAGGGACCAAGAGACCCAGTACTTC. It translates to CASSIARDQETQYF.

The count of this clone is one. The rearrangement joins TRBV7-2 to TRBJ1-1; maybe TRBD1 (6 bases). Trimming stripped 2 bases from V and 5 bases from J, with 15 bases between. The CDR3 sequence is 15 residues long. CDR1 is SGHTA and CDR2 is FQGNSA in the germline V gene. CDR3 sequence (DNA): TGTGCCAGCAGCTTAACTCCAGGGGCGGAGACTGAAGCTTTCTTT. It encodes CASSLTPGAETEAFF.

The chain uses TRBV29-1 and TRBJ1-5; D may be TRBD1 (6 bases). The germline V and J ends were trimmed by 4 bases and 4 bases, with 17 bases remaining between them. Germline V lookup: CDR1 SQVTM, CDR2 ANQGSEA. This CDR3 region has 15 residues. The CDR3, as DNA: TGCAGCGTTGGACAGGACCCTCAGGGGAATCAGCCCCAGCATTTT. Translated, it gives CSVGQDPQGNQPQHF.

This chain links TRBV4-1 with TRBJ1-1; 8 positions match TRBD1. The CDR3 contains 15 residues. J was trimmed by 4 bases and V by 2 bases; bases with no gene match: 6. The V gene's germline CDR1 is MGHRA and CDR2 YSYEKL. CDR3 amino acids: CASSQPVTGGTEAFF. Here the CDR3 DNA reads TGCGCCAGCAGCCAACCCGTTACAGGGGGCACTGAAGCTTTCTTT.